The entry that follows covers one T cell receptor beta chain sequence. Its antigen is not identified. CDR1 is LNHDA, CDR2 SQIVND, per germline (reference sequence). The V gene lost 1 base and the J gene lost 5 bases, with 2 bases spanning the gap. The CDR3 extends over 11 amino acids. The data were obtained in a study of T cell clonotyping in hematopoietic cell transplantation. Study background: Recipients were bled about 28 days pretransplant and at posttransplant days 30, 100, 180. Study findings and constraints: Graft donor and pretransplant recipient Inverse Simpson Index values predicted broader posttransplant TCR diversity. At the given depth, recipient repertoires were over 97% de novo clonotypes. Pathologically expanded recipient clonotypes increased progressively from day 30 to day 180 as diversity fell.

Profiling relied on immunoSEQ multiplex PCR, and the TCRdb table lists in-frame clones only, not all of them. The table includes around 3,300 clones, 91% detected once. This clonotype originated in a male patient aged 60-69 years who had an allogeneic stem cell transplant from a related donor, so the T cells may come from the graft donor. Some clones in this sample may be carry-over from other donors' samples. Material: PBMCs, obtained at the time of graft-versus-host disease after allogeneic stem cell transplant. V and J are TRBV19 and TRBJ2-5; D is unresolved. CDR3 nucleotide sequence: TGTGCCAGTAGTATAGCTGAGACCCAGTACTTC. It translates to CASSIAETQYF.